This TCR beta chain came from a study of T cell repertoires in cytomegalovirus infection. The CDR3 spans 16 residues. Trimming cost V 6 bases and J 2 bases; bases outside gene matches: 9. Germline V gene data show CDR1 as SEHNR and CDR2 as FQNEAQ (reference sequence). This clonotype was counted a few times. One entry per CDR3 protein, called by TCRdb with MiXCR from the reads. The table records more than 400,000 distinct CDR3 sequences, 26% of them present only once. Sequencing input: PBMCs. The chain couples TRBV7-9 to TRBJ2-5; 10 bases align to TRBD2. The receptor comes from a human donor in good health (CMV status not recorded). Some clones in this sample may be carry-over from other donors' samples. In DNA, the CDR3 is TGTGCCAGCAGTCCCACCGGGACTAGCGTACAAGAGACCCAGTACTTC. It codes for CASSPTGTSVQETQYF.